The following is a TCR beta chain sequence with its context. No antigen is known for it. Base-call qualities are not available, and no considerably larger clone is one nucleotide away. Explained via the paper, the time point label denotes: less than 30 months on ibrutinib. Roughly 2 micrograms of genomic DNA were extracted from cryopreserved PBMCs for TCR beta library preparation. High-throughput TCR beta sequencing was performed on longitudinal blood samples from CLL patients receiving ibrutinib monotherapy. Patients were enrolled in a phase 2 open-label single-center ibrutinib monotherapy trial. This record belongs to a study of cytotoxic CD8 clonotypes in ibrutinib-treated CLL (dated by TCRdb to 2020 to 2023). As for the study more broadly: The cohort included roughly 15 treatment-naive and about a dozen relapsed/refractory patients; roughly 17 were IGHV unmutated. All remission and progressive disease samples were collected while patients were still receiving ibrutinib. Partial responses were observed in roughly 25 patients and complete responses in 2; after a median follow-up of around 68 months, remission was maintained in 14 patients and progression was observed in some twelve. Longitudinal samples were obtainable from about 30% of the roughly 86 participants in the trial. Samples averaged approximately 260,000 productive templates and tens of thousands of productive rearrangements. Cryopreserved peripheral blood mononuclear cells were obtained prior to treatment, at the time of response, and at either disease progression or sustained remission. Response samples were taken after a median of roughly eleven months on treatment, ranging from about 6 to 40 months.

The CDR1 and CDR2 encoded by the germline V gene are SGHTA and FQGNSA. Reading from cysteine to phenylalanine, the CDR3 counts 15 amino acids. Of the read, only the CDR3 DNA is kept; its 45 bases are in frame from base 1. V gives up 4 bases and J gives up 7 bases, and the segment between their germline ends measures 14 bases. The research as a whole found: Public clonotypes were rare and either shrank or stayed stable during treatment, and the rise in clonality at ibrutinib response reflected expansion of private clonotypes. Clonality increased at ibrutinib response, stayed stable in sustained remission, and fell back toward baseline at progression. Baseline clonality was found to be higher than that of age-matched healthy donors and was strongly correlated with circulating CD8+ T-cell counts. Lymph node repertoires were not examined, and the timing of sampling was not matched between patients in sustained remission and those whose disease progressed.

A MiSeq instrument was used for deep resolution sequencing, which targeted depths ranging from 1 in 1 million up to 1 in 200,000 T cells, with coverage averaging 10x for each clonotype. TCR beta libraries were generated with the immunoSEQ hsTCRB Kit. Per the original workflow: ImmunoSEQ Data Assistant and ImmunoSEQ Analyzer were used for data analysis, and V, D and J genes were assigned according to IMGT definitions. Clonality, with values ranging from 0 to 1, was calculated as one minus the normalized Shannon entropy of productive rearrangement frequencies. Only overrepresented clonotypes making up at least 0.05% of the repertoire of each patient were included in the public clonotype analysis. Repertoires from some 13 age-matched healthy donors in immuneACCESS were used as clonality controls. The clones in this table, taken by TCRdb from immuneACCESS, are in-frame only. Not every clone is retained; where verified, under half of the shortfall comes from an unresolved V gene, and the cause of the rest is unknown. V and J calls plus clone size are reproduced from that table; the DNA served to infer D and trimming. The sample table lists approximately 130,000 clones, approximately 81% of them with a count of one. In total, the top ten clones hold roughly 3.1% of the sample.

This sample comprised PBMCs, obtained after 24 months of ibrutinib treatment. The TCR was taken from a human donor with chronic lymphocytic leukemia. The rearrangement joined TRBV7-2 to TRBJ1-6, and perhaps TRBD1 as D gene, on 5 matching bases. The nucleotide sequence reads TGTGCCAGCAGCTCTCCCGGGACGTCGAATTCACCCCTCCACTTT. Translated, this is CASSSPGTSNSPLHF. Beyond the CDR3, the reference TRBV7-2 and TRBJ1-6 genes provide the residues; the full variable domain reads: GAGVSQSPSNKVTEKGKDVELRCDPISGHTALYWYRQSLGQGLEFLIYFQGNSAPDKSGLPSDRFSAERTGGSVSTLTIQRTQQEDSAVYLCASSSPGTSNSPLHFGNGTRLTVT.